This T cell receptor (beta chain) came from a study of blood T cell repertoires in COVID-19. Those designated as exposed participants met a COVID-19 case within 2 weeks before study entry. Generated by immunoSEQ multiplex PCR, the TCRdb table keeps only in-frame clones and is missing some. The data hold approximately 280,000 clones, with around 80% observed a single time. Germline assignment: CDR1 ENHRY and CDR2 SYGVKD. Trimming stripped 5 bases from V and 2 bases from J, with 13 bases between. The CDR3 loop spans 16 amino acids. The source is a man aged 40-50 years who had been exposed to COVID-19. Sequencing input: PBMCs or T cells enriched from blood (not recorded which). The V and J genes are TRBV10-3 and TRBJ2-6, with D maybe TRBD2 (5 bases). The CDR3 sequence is CAISPGSSAGANVLTF. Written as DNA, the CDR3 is TGTGCCATCAGTCCGGGAAGTTCGGCTGGGGCCAACGTCCTGACTTTC.